The clone carrying this T cell receptor (beta chain) came up once. Sequenced by immunoSEQ multiplex PCR; TCRdb stores in-frame clones only, minus some. Of under 65,000 clones in the sample, about nine tenths were seen once. These data come from a study of T cell changes during pregnancy in multiple sclerosis. This receptor was obtained from a female donor with multiple sclerosis, enrolled in a pregnancy study. This sample comprised CD4+ T cells from peripheral blood mononuclear cells, obtained in the third trimester of pregnancy.

CDR3 sequence reads: CASSLSPGTYEQYF. CDR3 coding DNA: TGTGCCAGCAGCTTATCCCCAGGTACCTACGAGCAGTACTTC. The rearrangement uses TRBV13 and TRBJ2-7; D unresolved. The CDR3 spans 14 residues. The germline V gene encodes CDR1 PRHDT and CDR2 FYEKMQ (reference sequence). V was trimmed by 2 bases and J by 2 bases, leaving 10 bases between them.